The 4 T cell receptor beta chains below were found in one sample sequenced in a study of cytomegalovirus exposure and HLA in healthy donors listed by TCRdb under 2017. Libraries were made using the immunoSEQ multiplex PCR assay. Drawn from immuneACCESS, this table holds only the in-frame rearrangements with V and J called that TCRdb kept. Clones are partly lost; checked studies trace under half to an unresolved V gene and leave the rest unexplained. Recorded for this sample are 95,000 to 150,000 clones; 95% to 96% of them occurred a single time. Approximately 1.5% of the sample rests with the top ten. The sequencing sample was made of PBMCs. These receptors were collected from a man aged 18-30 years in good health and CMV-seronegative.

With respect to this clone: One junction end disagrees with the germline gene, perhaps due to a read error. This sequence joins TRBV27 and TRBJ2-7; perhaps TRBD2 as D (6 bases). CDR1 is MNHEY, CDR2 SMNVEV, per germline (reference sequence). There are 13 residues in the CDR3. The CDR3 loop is CASSLRDSNEQYF. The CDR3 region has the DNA TGTGCCAGCAGTCTCCGGGACTCCAACGAGCAGTACTTC.

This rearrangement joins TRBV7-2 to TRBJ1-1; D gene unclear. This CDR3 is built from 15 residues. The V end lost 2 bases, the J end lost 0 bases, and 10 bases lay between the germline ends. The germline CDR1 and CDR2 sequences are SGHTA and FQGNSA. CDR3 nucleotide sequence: TGTGCCAGCAGCTTAACCCCACAGCTGAACACTGAAGCTTTCTTT. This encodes CASSLTPQLNTEAFF.

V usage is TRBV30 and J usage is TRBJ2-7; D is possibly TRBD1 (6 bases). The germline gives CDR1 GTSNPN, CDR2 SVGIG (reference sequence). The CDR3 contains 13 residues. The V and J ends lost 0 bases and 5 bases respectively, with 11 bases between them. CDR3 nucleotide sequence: TGTGCCTGGAGTGTACAGGGCGGCCACGAGCAGTACTTC. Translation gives CAWSVQGGHEQYF.

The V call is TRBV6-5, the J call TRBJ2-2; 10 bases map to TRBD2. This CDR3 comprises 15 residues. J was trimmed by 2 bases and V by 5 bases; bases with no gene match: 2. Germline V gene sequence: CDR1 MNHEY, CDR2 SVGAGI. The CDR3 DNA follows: TGTGCCAGCAGTCTAGCGGGGGAAAACACCGGGGAGCTGTTTTTT. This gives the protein CASSLAGENTGELFF.